The 8 T cell receptor beta chains listed next were all sequenced from one sample in a study of T cells in localized non-small cell lung cancer. Using immunoSEQ multiplex PCR, the repertoire was profiled, and TCRdb retains in-frame clones only, with some absent. The sample consists of 2,100 or so clones, about 25% of them appearing once. The material was lung tumor tissue, obtained before any cancer treatment. The receptors originated from a man between 40 and 69 years old with stage II lung adenocarcinoma.

The rearrangement links TRBV15 to TRBJ1-2; weak D call: TRBD1 (5 bases). There are 15 residues in the CDR3. The V end lost 0 bases, the J end lost 4 bases, and 12 bases lay between the germline ends. Germline-derived CDR1 and CDR2 are LNHNV and YYDKDF (reference sequence). The CDR3 DNA sequence: TGTGCCACCAGCAGAGAAGGGGTTCAGGGCTATGGCTACACCTTC. Translated, it gives CATSREGVQGYGYTF.

This chain connects TRBV19 to TRBJ2-3; D may match TRBD1 or TRBD2 (5 bases each). In germline, CDR1 is LNHDA, CDR2 SQIVND (reference sequence). Trimming took 4 bases from V and 5 from J, leaving 16 bases between them. This CDR3 is 15 amino acids long. CDR3 residues: CASSRDEVGEDTQYF. In nucleotides, the CDR3 is TGTGCCAGTAGTAGGGACGAGGTGGGCGAAGATACGCAGTATTTT.

The V call is TRBV30, the J call TRBJ1-3, with D maybe TRBD1 (5 bases). V was cut by 0 bases and J by 0 bases, with 12 bases left in between. The CDR3 sequence is 16 residues long. CDR1 and CDR2 (germline): GTSNPN, SVGIG (reference sequence). CDR3 in DNA: TGTGCCTGGAGTGTACAAGGGGCAGCCTCTGGAAACACCATATATTTT. It codes for CAWSVQGAASGNTIYF. Filled out from reference TRBV30 and TRBJ1-3, the complete variable domain reads SQTIHQWPATLVQPVGSPLSLECTVEGTSNPNLYWYRQAAGRGLQLLFYSVGIGQISSEVPQNLSASRPQDRQFILSSKKLLLSDSGFYLCAWSVQGAASGNTIYFGEGSWLTVV.

In DNA form, the CDR3 reads TGTGCCAGTAGTACAGGACACACCCCAGGGACCACTGAAGCTTTCTTT. It translates to CASSTGHTPGTTEAFF. The chain links TRBV19 to TRBJ1-1; D is possibly TRBD1 (5 bases). V was trimmed by 4 bases and J by 4 bases, leaving 19 bases between them. Per germline, CDR1 LNHDA and CDR2 SQIVND (reference sequence). This CDR3 has 16 residues. Supplemented by reference TRBV19 and TRBJ1-1, the full variable domain reads DGGITQSPKYLFRKEGQNVTLSCEQNLNHDAMYWYRQDPGQGLRLIYYSQIVNDFQKGDIAEGYSVSREKKESFPLTVTSAQKNPTAFYLCASSTGHTPGTTEAFFGQGTRLTVV.

This clone was picked up a small number of times. This chain links TRBV30 with TRBJ2-7; D is perhaps TRBD1 or TRBD2 (5 bases each). Deletions cut 2 bases from V and 6 bases from J, with 17 bases between. Looked up from germline, CDR1 is GTSNPN and CDR2 is SVGIG (reference sequence). The CDR3 is made up of 14 amino acids. DNA for the CDR3: TGTGCCTGGAGTCTCCCCCGGGGACGTGGCGAGCAGTACTTC. This sequence encodes CAWSLPRGRGEQYF.

This clone has more than one count but fewer than ten. This sequence joins TRBV9 and TRBJ1-3, with D uncertain. V was cut by 0 bases and J by 1 base, with 8 bases left in between. From germline, CDR1 is SGDLS and CDR2 YYNGEE. The CDR3 runs 15 residues. CDR3 coding DNA: TGTGCCAGCAGCGTAGCTACCGGTTCTGGAAACACCATATATTTT. It encodes CASSVATGSGNTIYF.

This chain links TRBV6-1 with TRBJ1-1; the D is unclear. V lost 1 base and J 5 bases, leaving 5 bases between the germline ends. From germline, CDR1 is MNHNS and CDR2 SASEGT. The CDR3 extends over 12 amino acids. The CDR3 protein is CASSEGWTEAFF. The CDR3 DNA is TGTGCCAGCAGTGAAGGGTGGACTGAAGCTTTCTTT.

V is TRBV19 and J is TRBJ1-5; no clear D. The CDR3 runs to 15 residues. CDR1 is LNHDA and CDR2 is SQIVND in the germline V gene (reference sequence). V lost 6 bases and J 1 base, leaving 13 bases between the germline ends. The CDR3 DNA reads as TGTGCCAGTAGCCCTGACGCGGCCAGCAATCAGCCCCAGCATTTT. Translated, it gives CASSPDAASNQPQHF.